The clone carrying this T cell receptor beta chain appeared a few times. Its matching antigen is unknown. Trimming took 1 base from V and 2 from J; bases not matched to a gene: 1. The CDR3 has 15 residues. Germline V gives CDR1 LGHNA, CDR2 YNFKEQ. TCR alpha and TCR beta cDNA libraries carrying sample barcodes and UMIs were produced by 5'RACE using constant-segment primers. Each CDR3 protein gets one entry after TCRdb re-called the 5' RACE reads with MiXCR. Among some 270,000 distinct CDR3 sequences listed, over 15% were seen once. These data originate in a study of T-cell memory formation after mild COVID-19. Background on the study: Largely, the TCR clusters proved donor specific. Study findings and constraints: The main location of contracting CD4+ clones was CM and EM, and that of contracting CD8+ clones was EMRA. Within pre-infection memory, some responding clones were found, suggesting cross-reactive memory joined.

The chain recombines TRBV4-2 with TRBJ2-1; 8 bases map to TRBD1. This clonotype was obtained from an adult woman who had mild COVID-19 (a few samples of this study predate the infection). Cell type and time point are not known. Sequenced material: PBMCs or a T cell subset sorted from them (not recorded which). CDR3 nucleotides: TGTGCCAGCAGCCAAGCGACAGGGGCCTACAATGAGCAGTTCTTC. Translated, it gives CASSQATGAYNEQFF.